Described below is a single TCR beta chain sequence and its context. No antigen is known for it. One base away there is no much larger clone; base qualities are not given. The data belong to a study of cytomegalovirus exposure and HLA in healthy donors (TCRdb year 2017). As for the study more broadly: According to an earlier analysis of 550 to 750 of the donors, 150 million to 200 million T cells yielded over 90 million unique TCR beta sequences and less than 300 Gb of sequence data. The later analysis used no new phenotypic data to find candidate immune exposures, relying instead on TCR beta sequences and their occurrence across donors. Around 300 gigabases of sequencing data and tens of millions of unique TCR sequences were included in an early release covering 550 to 800 HLA-typed donors. Among the approximately 400 genotyped donors, 75% to 90% belonged to the genetic ancestry cluster associated with self-reported Caucasian donors. An earlier analysis of more than 450 of the donors used high-throughput TCR beta sequencing to judge whether each TCR beta V gene segment behaved as functional or pseudogenic. Besides the first cohort of roughly 660 subjects, a separate validation cohort made up of 120 different subjects was used. The study used immunosequencing to profile the T cell repertoires of approximately 640 subjects and linked those repertoires to cytomegalovirus serostatus. To predict cytomegalovirus infection status, the study brought together high-throughput TCR immunosequencing, statistical association of individual TCRs with disease status, and machine learning. Among about 360 genotyped donors of the cohort, an average of roughly 240,000 unique TCR beta nucleotide sequences were sequenced per donor, 15% to 20% of them non-productive. The number of donors typed differed by locus, with 629-630 for A, B, C, DRB1 and DQB1, approximately 500 for DQA1, 606 for DPA1, and some 470 for DPB1. Genome-wide SNP genotypes for about 65% of the roughly 670 donors were used in a later genetic analysis, which treated that subset as a discovery cohort. Class I and class II HLA loci were covered by the typing at four-digit resolution. Every repertoire in the discovery cohort had been generated on one and the same sequencing platform. To study patterns of TCR occurrence, a later analysis re-analyzed previously published TCR beta repertoires from just over 650 donors and added high-resolution HLA genotyping. The study aimed to test whether cataloging public T cell receptors could reveal signatures of past pathogen exposure. Because of strong linkage in the cohort, roughly five DR-DQ haplotypes were treated as single units for association and clustering. Alongside the repertoire data, information on donor age, sex, ethnicity and CMV serostatus was compiled. Paper-wide results and their limitations: The classifier was reported to diagnose cytomegalovirus status with high specificity and sensitivity in both the original and validation cohorts. In a later analysis, most CMV-associated TCR beta chains were found to appear HLA-restricted, with HLA associations seemingly driven largely by CMV exposure. A later analysis associated about 18,000 TCR beta sequences with specific HLA alleles at a false discovery rate of 0.05. The cohort was sequenced for TCR beta chains only, and without alpha or paired-chain data the features that could be detected were limited. While some public TCRs were present in many individuals, most TCR sequences turned up only very rarely across donors. Because counts were too low, some 16 rarely observed V segments, including chromosome 9 orphons, were excluded from the earlier analysis of 587 of the donors. A further reported finding was that TCR beta sequences accurately predicted the HLA-A and HLA-B alleles for most subjects in the first cohort. The authors suggested that the approach could potentially be generalized to other disease states and immunological phenotypes. Because some donors lacked HLA typing at each locus, the association tests relied only on the typed subset. Presence/absence analyses assumed roughly uniform sequencing depth across donors, an assumption that may not hold. Strong co-occurrence of HLA alleles, especially DR and DQ, made assigning TCR associations to individual alleles difficult. In the study, 150 to 200 TCR beta chains were listed as associated with cytomegalovirus. In a later analysis, HLA-associated TCR beta chains were found to be more clonally expanded and to have lower generation probabilities than equally common non-associated chains. An association between a missense DCLRE1C variant and V-gene and J-gene trimming of TCR beta chains was found in a later genetic analysis and replicated in an independent cohort. A cluster of highly shared sequence variants was judged likely to be a technical artifact of the sequencing pipeline. In a later analysis, the rate of TCR association differed among HLA loci, with DRB1 alleles having the most associated TCRs and HLA-C alleles having the fewest. Correlated functional status among segregating V segments might be attributable to linkage disequilibrium, but an unknown experimental factor could not be ruled out. According to a later genetic analysis, donors in an Asian-associated ancestry cluster had fewer N-insertions in productive TCRs than the roughly 700-donor mean. Immune exposure information for the cohort was limited to CMV serostatus. An earlier analysis of approximately 600 of the donors showed that most TCR beta V segments appeared in productive rearrangements either about 90% or about 30% of the time, which broadly matched IMGT annotations. In a later analysis, several top co-occurrence clusters were reported to appear linked to parvovirus B19, influenza, CMV and Epstein-Barr virus. A few of the identified cytomegalovirus-associated TCR beta chains were confirmed in vitro to be specific for cytomegalovirus antigens.

The library relied on the immunoSEQ multiplex PCR assay. For the multiplex PCR, a mixture combining 60 forward primers for TCR Vbeta segments and 13 reverse primers for TCR Jbeta segments was used. The CDR3 region of rearranged TCR beta genes was amplified from genomic DNA by a multiplex PCR assay. On the Illumina HiSeq System, the amplified TCR beta libraries were sequenced as 87-base-pair reads. Regarding the original processing steps: A later analysis counted tens of millions of unique TCR beta chains across the roughly 700 repertoires, and 9.5 million to 11 million of these chains were shared by at least two donors. Raw reads were error-corrected and collapsed into unique sequences with a nearest-neighbor algorithm that merged closely related sequences to remove PCR and sequencing errors. V, D and J gene segments were assigned by aligning CDR3 sequences to IMGT reference sequences. For a sequence to be retained, at least a six-nucleotide match to both a V gene segment and a J gene segment was required. Rearrangements were classified as productive when the CDR3 lacked stop codons and remained in frame with V and J, and all other rearrangements were classified as non-productive. Following IMGT convention, CDR3 was defined as the stretch from the second conserved V-encoded cysteine up to the conserved J-encoded phenylalanine. Sequences without an unambiguous match to a single V gene segment were excluded from the earlier analysis of over 500 of the donors. In an earlier analysis of some 590 of the donors, V segments were called functional above 56.7% productive rearrangements and were called segregating when the between-donor standard deviation exceeded 5%. A statistical classification framework was developed to diagnose cytomegalovirus status using the catalog of TCR beta chain sequences. In a later analysis, V and J genes were assigned by comparing TCR nucleotide sequences against IMGT/GENE-DB human TR gene sequences. The TCRdist pipeline was used in a later analysis to assign CDR3 sequences and most-parsimonious VDJ recombination scenarios. In a later analysis, each TCR beta chain was defined by its CDR3 amino acid sequence together with its V-gene family, and reads lacking a unique V-gene family were excluded. To address suspected cross-contamination and a sequencing artifact, a later analysis removed under 600 highly shared, low-generation-probability nucleotide sequences. In a later analysis, a clonal expansion index was calculated for each public chain from normalized within-repertoire ranks of inferred template counts. Generation probabilities in a later analysis came from a VDJ recombination model fitted to out-of-frame rearrangements, and those results were checked against IGoR. A later analysis scored TCR-TCR, TCR-HLA and TCR-CMV co-occurrence with hypergeometric tests, applying a repertoire-size bias correction to TCR pairs. To estimate false discovery rates, a later analysis permuted the HLA or CMV assignments 20 times. In a later analysis, co-occurring TCRs were grouped using DBSCAN, with TCRdist sequence similarity added in when clustering inside HLA-allele-positive subsets. Repertoires with fewer than 30,000 or more than 120,000 public chains were left out of co-occurrence clustering, as were about five repertoires with anomalous nucleotide sharing. TCRdb retrieved this table from immuneACCESS and kept in-frame rearrangements only. Not all clones are present; in checked studies, unresolved V genes account for under half, and no reason is known for the remainder. V and J calls and clone size are as listed in that table; D and trimming were resolved from the DNA. The sample table shows 200,000 to 250,000 clones, and 70% to 90% are seen once. 1.3% of the sample is held by the ten biggest clonotypes.

The cohort comprised more than 550 healthy bone marrow donors. Cohort members were all nominally healthy when sampled, although unrecorded immune exposures were likely present. Of the 700 or so cohort members, almost 300 had positive CMV serostatus and roughly 350 had negative CMV serostatus, and CMV serostatus was not recorded for the donor. Every donor gave a peripheral blood sample, and the peripheral blood mononuclear cells from that sample were used for TCR beta sequencing. The Qiagen DNeasy Blood Extraction Kit was used to extract genomic DNA from the blood cell samples. The TCR comes from a human donor in good health. Sequenced input: PBMCs.

The DNA reads as follows: TGTGCCAGCAAGAGGGACTATGAGCAGTTCTTC. The resulting protein is CASKRDYEQFF. The V and J segments used are TRBV6-5 and TRBJ2-1; a weak D assignment points to TRBD2 (6 bases agree). Including the terminal cysteine and phenylalanine, the CDR3 comprises 11 residues. Just the 33-base CDR3 DNA is kept, in frame starting at base 1. At the junction V is shortened by 7 bases and J by 8 bases, with 9 bases in between. Reading the germline V gene gives CDR1 MNHEY and CDR2 SVGAGI.